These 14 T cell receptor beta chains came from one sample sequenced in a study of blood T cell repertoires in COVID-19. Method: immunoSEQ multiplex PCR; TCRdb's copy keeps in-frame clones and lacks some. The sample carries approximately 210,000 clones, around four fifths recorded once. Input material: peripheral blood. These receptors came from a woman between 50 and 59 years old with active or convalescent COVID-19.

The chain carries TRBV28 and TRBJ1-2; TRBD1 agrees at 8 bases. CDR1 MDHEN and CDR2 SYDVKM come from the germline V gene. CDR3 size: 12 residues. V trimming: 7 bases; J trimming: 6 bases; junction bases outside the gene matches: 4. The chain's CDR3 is CASKQDRDGYTF. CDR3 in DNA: TGTGCCAGCAAGCAGGACAGGGATGGCTACACCTTC.

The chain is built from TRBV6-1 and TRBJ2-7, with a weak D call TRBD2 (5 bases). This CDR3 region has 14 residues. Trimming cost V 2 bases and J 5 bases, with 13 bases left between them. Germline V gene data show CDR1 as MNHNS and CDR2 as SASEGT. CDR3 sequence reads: CASSEYWEPNEQYF. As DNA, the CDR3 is TGTGCCAGCAGTGAATATTGGGAGCCAAACGAGCAGTACTTC.

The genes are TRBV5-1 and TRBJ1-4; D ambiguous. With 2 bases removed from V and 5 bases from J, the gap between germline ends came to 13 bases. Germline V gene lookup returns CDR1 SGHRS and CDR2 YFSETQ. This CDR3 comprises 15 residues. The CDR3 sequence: CASSFDTRVNEKLFF. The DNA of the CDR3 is TGCGCCAGCAGCTTTGACACGCGGGTCAATGAAAAACTGTTTTTT. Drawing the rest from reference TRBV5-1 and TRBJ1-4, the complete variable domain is KAGVTQTPRYLIKTRGQQVTLSCSPISGHRSVSWYQQTPGQGLQFLFEYFSETQRNKGNFPGRFSGRQFSNSRSEMNVSTLELGDSALYLCASSFDTRVNEKLFFGSGTQLSVL.

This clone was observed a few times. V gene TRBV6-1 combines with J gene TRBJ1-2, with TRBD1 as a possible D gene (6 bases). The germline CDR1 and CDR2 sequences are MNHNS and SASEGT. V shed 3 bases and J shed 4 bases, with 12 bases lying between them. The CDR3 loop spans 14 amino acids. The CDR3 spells CASSDPQGIYGYTF. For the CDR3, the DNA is TGTGCCAGCAGTGACCCCCAGGGGATCTATGGCTACACCTTC.

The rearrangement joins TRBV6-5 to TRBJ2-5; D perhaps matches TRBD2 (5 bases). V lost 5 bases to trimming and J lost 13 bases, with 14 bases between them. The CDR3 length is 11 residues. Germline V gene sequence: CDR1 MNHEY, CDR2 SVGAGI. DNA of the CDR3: TGTGCCAGCAGTCGCCGGGGAAAACGGTACTTC. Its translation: CASSRRGKRYF.

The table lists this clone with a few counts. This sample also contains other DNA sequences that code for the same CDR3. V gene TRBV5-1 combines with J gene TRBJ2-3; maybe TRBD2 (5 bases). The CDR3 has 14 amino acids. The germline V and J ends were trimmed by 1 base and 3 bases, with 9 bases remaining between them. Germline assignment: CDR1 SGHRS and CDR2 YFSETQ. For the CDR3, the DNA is TGCGCCAGCAGCTTGTCCTCGGGAACAGATACGCAGTATTTT. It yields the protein CASSLSSGTDTQYF.

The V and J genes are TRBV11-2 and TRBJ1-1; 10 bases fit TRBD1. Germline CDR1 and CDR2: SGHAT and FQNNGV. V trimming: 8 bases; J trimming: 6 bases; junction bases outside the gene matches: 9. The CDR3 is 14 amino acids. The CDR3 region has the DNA TGTGCCAGCGGACAGGGGGTCGGGACGGCTGAAGCTTTCTTT. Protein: CASGQGVGTAEAFF.

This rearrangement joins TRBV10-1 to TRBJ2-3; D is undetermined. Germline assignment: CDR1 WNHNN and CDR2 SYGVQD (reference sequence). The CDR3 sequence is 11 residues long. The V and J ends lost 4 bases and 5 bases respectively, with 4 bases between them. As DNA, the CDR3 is TGCGCCAGCAGTGCGAGAGATACGCAGTATTTT. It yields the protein CASSARDTQYF.

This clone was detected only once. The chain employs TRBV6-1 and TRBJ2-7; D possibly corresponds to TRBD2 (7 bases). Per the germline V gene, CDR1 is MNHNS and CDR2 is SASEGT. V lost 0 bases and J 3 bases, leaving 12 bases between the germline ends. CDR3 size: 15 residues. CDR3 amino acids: CASSEAGGAIYEQYF. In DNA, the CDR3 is TGTGCCAGCAGTGAAGCGGGGGGGGCGATCTACGAGCAGTACTTC.

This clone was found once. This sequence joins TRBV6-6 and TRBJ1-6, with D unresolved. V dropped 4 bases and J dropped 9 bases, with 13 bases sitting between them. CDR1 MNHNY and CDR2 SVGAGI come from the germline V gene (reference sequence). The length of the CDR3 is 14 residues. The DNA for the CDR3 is TGTGCCAGCAGTTTAGGAGGGTTAGGTTCACCCCTCCACTTT. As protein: CASSLGGLGSPLHF.

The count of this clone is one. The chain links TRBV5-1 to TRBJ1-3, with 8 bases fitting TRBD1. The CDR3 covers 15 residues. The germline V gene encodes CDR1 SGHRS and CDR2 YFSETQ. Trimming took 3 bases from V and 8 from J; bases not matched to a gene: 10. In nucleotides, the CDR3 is TGCGCCAGCAGCTCGGGACAGGCGAACGGAGACACCATATATTTT. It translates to CASSSGQANGDTIYF.

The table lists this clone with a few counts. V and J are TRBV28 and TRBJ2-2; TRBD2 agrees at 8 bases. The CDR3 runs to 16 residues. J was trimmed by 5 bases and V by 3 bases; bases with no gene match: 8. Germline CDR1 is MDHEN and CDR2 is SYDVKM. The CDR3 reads CASSLASGLDTGELFF. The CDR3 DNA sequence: TGTGCCAGCAGTTTGGCTAGCGGGCTGGATACCGGGGAGCTGTTTTTT.

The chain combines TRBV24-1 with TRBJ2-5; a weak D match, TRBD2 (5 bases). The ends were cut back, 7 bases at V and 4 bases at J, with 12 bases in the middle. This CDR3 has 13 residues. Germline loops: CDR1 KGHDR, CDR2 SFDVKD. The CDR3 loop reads CATSENEGETQYF. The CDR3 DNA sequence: TGTGCCACCAGCGAGAACGAGGGAGAGACCCAGTACTTC.

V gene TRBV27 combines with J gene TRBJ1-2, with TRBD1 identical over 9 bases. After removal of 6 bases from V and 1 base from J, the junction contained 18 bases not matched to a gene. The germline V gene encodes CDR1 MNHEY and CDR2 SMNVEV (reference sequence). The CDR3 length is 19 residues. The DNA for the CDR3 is TGTGCCAGCAGCTACTCATCTTCTTTAACAGGGGGCTTTAACTATGGCTACACCTTC. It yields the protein CASSYSSSLTGGFNYGYTF.